This T cell receptor beta chain comes out of a study of blood T cell repertoires in COVID-19 (dated by TCRdb to the early 2020s). For context, the study as a whole: Collaborator samples came from the United States, Italy and Spain and covered acute and convalescent phases of COVID-19. The samples were drawn from two sources: the first 160 participants of the ongoing ImmuneRACE study, and 950 to 1,500 subjects contributed by 6 global collaborators. HLA class I and class II types, where available, came from metadata supplied by the sample provider rather than from assay-based typing. Deeply sampled blood TCRbeta repertoires from subjects exposed to, actively infected with, or recovered from COVID-19 were included in the dataset. The sample metadata nearly always contained a de-identified subject ID, COVID-19 status, age in years and sex. The material from the prospective study consisted of cDNA or gDNA derived from T cells, B-cell-depleted T cells, or PBMCs. The repertoires were released in a freely available public database meant as a resource for research on the immune response to SARS-CoV-2. General study outcomes and caveats: How much clinical and demographic metadata was included differed by source and by participant, and the metadata was provided uncurated.

The CDR3 runs 14 residues from the cysteine to the phenylalanine. Kept here is only the CDR3 DNA, which spans 42 bases and is read in frame from base 1. Trimming takes 4 bases off V and 6 bases off J; junction bases not matched to a gene: 6. Taken from the germline V gene (reference sequence), the CDR1 and CDR2 loops are LNHDA and SQIVND. Collaborating institutions collected whole blood in K2EDTA tubes following their own protocols. Collaborator samples were shipped for TCRbeta analysis as frozen whole blood, isolated PBMCs, or DNA extracted from either sample type. TCRbeta CDR3 regions were amplified from genomic DNA using the immunoSEQ Assay, a bias-controlled multiplex PCR. Under the source paper's analysis protocol: Nucleated cell counts per sample were estimated from amplification of reference gene primers within the assay. To quantify the absolute abundance of each unique TCRbeta CDR3 rearrangement, sequence reads were collapsed and filtered. Productive Simpson clonality was computed per sample as the square root of Simpson's diversity index over productive rearrangements. The source is immuneACCESS, and TCRdb retained only in-frame sequences with V and J called. Part of the clones is not carried over; for the studies checked, unresolved V genes explain less than half of this, and the remainder is unexplained. V, J and clone size are taken as reported in that table, and D and trimming were inferred from the DNA itself. The sample contains about 200,000 clones, more than 70% of them found a single time. The ten largest clones represent 8.2% of the sample.

As for this clone: Its cognate antigen has yet to be identified. No base quality values were provided; no much bigger clone lies one nucleotide off.

Specimen: peripheral blood. This receptor was obtained from a woman aged 45-60 years with acute or convalescent COVID-19. The chain couples TRBV19 to TRBJ2-3; the junction holds 8 bases that match TRBD1. CDR3 loop: CASSTRQGSDTQYF. The DNA sequence reads TGTGCCAGTAGTACGCGACAGGGGAGTGATACGCAGTATTTT.